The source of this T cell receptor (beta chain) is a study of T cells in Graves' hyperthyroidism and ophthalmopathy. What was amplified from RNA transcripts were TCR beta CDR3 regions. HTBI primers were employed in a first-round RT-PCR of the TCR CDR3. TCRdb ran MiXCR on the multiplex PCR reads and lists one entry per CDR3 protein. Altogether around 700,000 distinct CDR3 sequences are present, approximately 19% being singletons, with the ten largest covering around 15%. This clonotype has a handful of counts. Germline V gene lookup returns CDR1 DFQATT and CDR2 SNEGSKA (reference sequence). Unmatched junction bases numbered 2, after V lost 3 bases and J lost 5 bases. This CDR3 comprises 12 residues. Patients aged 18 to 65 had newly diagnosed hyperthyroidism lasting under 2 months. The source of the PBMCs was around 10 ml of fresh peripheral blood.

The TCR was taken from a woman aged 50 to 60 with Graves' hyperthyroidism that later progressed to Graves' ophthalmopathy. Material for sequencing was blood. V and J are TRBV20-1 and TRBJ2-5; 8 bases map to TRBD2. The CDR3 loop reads CSASSGEETQYF. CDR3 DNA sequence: TGCAGTGCTAGTAGCGGGGAGGAGACCCAGTACTTC.